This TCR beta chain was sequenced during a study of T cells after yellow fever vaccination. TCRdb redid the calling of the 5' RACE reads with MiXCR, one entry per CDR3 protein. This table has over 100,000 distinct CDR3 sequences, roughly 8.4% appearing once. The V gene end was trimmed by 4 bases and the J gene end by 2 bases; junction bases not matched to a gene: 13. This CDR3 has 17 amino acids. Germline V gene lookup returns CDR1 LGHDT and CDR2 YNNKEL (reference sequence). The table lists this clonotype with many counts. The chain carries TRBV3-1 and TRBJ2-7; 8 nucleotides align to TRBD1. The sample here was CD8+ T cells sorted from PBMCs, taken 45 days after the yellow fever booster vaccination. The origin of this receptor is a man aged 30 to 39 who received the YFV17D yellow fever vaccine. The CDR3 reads CASSPPSDRDRPYEQYF. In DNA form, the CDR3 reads TGTGCCAGCAGCCCGCCGTCAGACCGGGACAGGCCCTACGAGCAGTACTTC.